The 27 T cell receptor beta chains reported below all come from one sample, sequenced in a study of blood T cell repertoires in COVID-19. Sequencing was performed with immunoSEQ multiplex PCR; in TCRdb, only in-frame clones are kept and a portion is missing. This sample yields about 150,000 clones, of which more than 75% are seen a single time; about 6% belongs to the top ten. Sequenced material: PBMCs or T cells enriched from blood (not recorded which). The receptors here all came from a woman aged 50 to 60 who had recovered from COVID-19.

The genes are TRBV15 and TRBJ1-4, with 7 bases that match TRBD1. CDR3 length: 14 amino acids. V was clipped by 4 bases and J by 6 bases; unmatched bases: 5. CDR1 and CDR2 from the germline V gene are LNHNV and YYDKDF (reference sequence). This CDR3 reads CATSNRDRYEKLFF. In DNA form, the CDR3 reads TGTGCCACCAGCAACCGGGACAGATATGAAAAACTGTTTTTT.

This chain joins TRBV5-4 and TRBJ1-2, with D unresolved. CDR1 is SGHNT, CDR2 YYREEE, per germline (reference sequence). The V end was cut by 0 bases, the J end by 5 bases, with 5 bases between. The CDR3 covers 12 residues. CDR3 protein: CASSLETYGYTF. CDR3 nucleotides: TGTGCCAGCAGCTTGGAAACTTATGGCTACACCTTC.

The rearrangement joins TRBV7-9 to TRBJ1-1; unclear D gene. The germline V gene encodes CDR1 SEHNR and CDR2 FQNEAQ (reference sequence). V lost 1 base and J lost 6, with 12 bases in between. The CDR3 contains 14 residues. The DNA for the CDR3 is TGTGCCAGCAGCTTAGTCCCACTGCAACCTGAAGCTTTCTTT. Encoded protein: CASSLVPLQPEAFF.

This clone was recorded once. The chain couples TRBV3-1 (or the pseudogene TRBV3-2) to TRBJ1-1, with 9 bases aligning to TRBD1. This CDR3 has 15 residues. Germline CDR1 is LGHDT and CDR2 is YNNKEL (reference sequence). The V and J ends lost 3 bases and 6 bases, in that order; junction bases with no gene match: 8. The CDR3 is CASSQGTGSLSEAFF. The CDR3 coding sequence is TGTGCCAGCAGCCAGGGGACAGGGAGTTTATCTGAAGCTTTCTTT.

The chain employs TRBV5-6 and TRBJ1-5; 7 bases match TRBD1. The CDR3 contains 16 residues. After removal of 1 base from V and 4 bases from J, the junction contained 8 bases not matched to a gene. CDR1 is SGHDT and CDR2 is YYEEEE in the germline V gene. This chain's CDR3 is CASSLMAGTENQPQHF. The CDR3 nucleotides are TGTGCCAGCAGCTTGATGGCCGGGACAGAGAATCAGCCCCAGCATTTT. The full variable domain, its missing parts supplied by reference TRBV5-6 and TRBJ1-5, is DAGVTQSPTHLIKTRGQQVTLRCSPKSGHDTVSWYQQALGQGPQFIFQYYEEEERQRGNFPDRFSGHQFPNYSSELNVNALLLGDSALYLCASSLMAGTENQPQHFGDGTRLSIL.

The V call is TRBV2, the J call TRBJ1-3; TRBD1 is a possible D gene (5 bases). Per the germline V gene, CDR1 is SNHLY and CDR2 is FYNNEI. This CDR3 is 16 amino acids long. Trimming took off 7 bases at V and 0 bases at J, with 16 bases between the two ends. The CDR3 region has the DNA TGTGCCAGCACGGGACTAGGGCAGTACTCTGGAAACACCATATATTTT. It is translated as CASTGLGQYSGNTIYF.

The chain links TRBV5-8 to TRBJ2-3, with D maybe TRBD1 (5 bases). The CDR3 covers 15 residues. From germline, CDR1 is SGHTS and CDR2 YDEGEE. V lost 1 base and J lost 1, with 10 bases in between. In DNA, the CDR3 is TGTGCCAGCAGCTTGAGGGGTGGAGGCACAGATACGCAGTATTTT. Protein sequence: CASSLRGGGTDTQYF.

V and J are TRBV14 and TRBJ1-1; possibly TRBD1 for D (5 bases). Trimming took 1 base from V and 3 from J, leaving 9 bases between them. This CDR3 contains 14 residues. Looked up from germline, CDR1 is SGHDN and CDR2 is FVKESK. For the CDR3, the DNA is TGTGCCAGCAGCCAAGTGGGGCTTGACACTGAAGCTTTCTTT. Protein sequence: CASSQVGLDTEAFF.

CDR3 loop: CASSFVTGVTEQYF. Written as DNA, the CDR3 is TGTGCCAGCAGCTTCGTGACAGGGGTTACCGAGCAGTACTTC. This chain links TRBV7-2 with TRBJ2-7, with TRBD1 matching 8 bases. Germline CDR1 and CDR2: SGHTA and FQGNSA. The CDR3 has 14 amino acids. The ends lost 3 bases at V and 6 bases at J; junction bases unmatched: 7. The entire variable domain, with the rest obtained from reference TRBV7-2 and TRBJ2-7, is as follows: GAGVSQSPSNKVTEKGKDVELRCDPISGHTALYWYRQSLGQGLEFLIYFQGNSAPDKSGLPSDRFSAERTGGSVSTLTIQRTQQEDSAVYLCASSFVTGVTEQYFGPGTRLTVT.

CDR3 protein: CASSLSCGGLVSYEQYV. The CDR3 DNA is TGTGCCAGCAGTTTATCGTGTGGGGGCCTCGTCTCCTACGAGCAGTACGTC. The V gene is TRBV27, the J gene TRBJ2-7; D possibly corresponds to TRBD1 (6 bases). The CDR3 is 17 residues long. The germline V and J ends were trimmed by 0 bases and 0 bases, with 15 bases remaining between them. The germline CDR1 and CDR2 sequences are MNHEY and SMNVEV (reference sequence).

V usage is TRBV21-1 and J usage is TRBJ2-7; TRBD2, the table's D call, was not compared with the DNA. TRBV21-1 is labeled a pseudogene. There are 17 residues in the CDR3. The CDR3 spells CASSKRRERVKTYEQYV. The CDR3 DNA is TGTGCCAGCAGCAAAAGAAGGGAGAGAGTGAAAACCTACGAGCAGTACGTC.

The J gene is TRBJ1-1, the V gene TRBV29-1; D is uncertain. Germline-derived CDR1 and CDR2 are SQVTM and ANQGSEA. The CDR3 length is 11 residues. V lost 3 bases, J lost 3 bases, and 5 bases lay in between. In DNA form, the CDR3 reads TGCAGCGTTGACCACTACACTGAAGCTTTCTTT. It yields the protein CSVDHYTEAFF.

The V gene is TRBV18, the J gene TRBJ1-4; perhaps TRBD1 as D (6 bases). Germline CDR1 and CDR2: KGHSH and LQKENI. The germline V and J ends were trimmed by 5 bases and 10 bases, with 11 bases remaining between them. This CDR3 is 12 amino acids long. For the CDR3, the DNA is TGTGCCAGCTCAAGAGGACAGCCAAAACTGTTTTTT. As protein: CASSRGQPKLFF.

This chain links TRBV27 with TRBJ1-1; perhaps TRBD1 as D (6 bases). From germline, CDR1 is MNHEY and CDR2 SMNVEV (reference sequence). V was cut by 6 bases and J by 2 bases, with 10 bases left in between. The CDR3 length is 13 residues. CDR3 DNA: TGTGCCAGCAGGGGGGCCGTAAACACTGAAGCTTTCTTT. Its protein is CASRGAVNTEAFF.

CDR3 nucleotide sequence: TGTGCCAGTAGTACCGAAGACAGGGTTGGCTACACCTTC. It yields the protein CASSTEDRVGYTF. The chain employs TRBV19 and TRBJ1-2; 7 nucleotides line up with TRBD1. CDR3 length: 13 residues. V shed 4 bases and J 7 bases; nucleotides not matched to a gene: 6. Per germline, CDR1 LNHDA and CDR2 SQIVND (reference sequence).

This clone was counted a single time. The chain links TRBV30 to TRBJ2-2; TRBD2 matches at 16 bases. Trimming took 1 base from V and 6 from J; bases not matched to a gene: 8. Germline CDR1 and CDR2: GTSNPN and SVGIG (reference sequence). The CDR3 is made up of 18 amino acids. The CDR3 is CAWSDPGLAGGLSGELFF. The CDR3 DNA reads as TGTGCCTGGAGTGACCCGGGACTAGCGGGGGGGCTATCCGGGGAGCTGTTTTTT.

The CDR3, as DNA: TGCGCCAGCAGGGGGAGCGCCTATAATTCACCCCTCCACTTT. This gives the protein CASRGSAYNSPLHF. The chain links TRBV5-1 to TRBJ1-6, with D uncertain. Per the germline V gene, CDR1 is SGHRS and CDR2 is YFSETQ. Trimming took 5 bases from V and 2 from J, leaving 8 bases between them. The CDR3 length is 14 residues. Filled out from reference TRBV5-1 and TRBJ1-6, the complete variable domain reads KAGVTQTPRYLIKTRGQQVTLSCSPISGHRSVSWYQQTPGQGLQFLFEYFSETQRNKGNFPGRFSGRQFSNSRSEMNVSTLELGDSALYLCASRGSAYNSPLHFGNGTRLTVT.

V gene TRBV19 combines with J gene TRBJ1-5; the match to TRBD1 covers 9 bases. This CDR3 has 15 residues. Germline lookup yields CDR1 LNHDA and CDR2 SQIVND (reference sequence). V gave up 3 bases and J gave up 6 bases; unmatched junction bases: 6. The CDR3 spells CASSIGDRVTQPQHF. CDR3 bases: TGTGCCAGTAGTATTGGGGACAGGGTTACTCAGCCCCAGCATTTT.

The chain uses TRBV6-5 and TRBJ2-2; perhaps TRBD2 as D (6 bases). This CDR3 has 13 residues. Germline CDR1 reads MNHEY; CDR2 reads SVGAGI. V was shortened by 4 bases and J by 9 bases, with 12 bases between the two germline ends. The CDR3, as DNA: TGTGCCAGCAGTTGGAGGGGAGCGAGGGAGCTGTTTTTT. Its protein product is CASSWRGARELFF.

V is TRBV28 and J is TRBJ2-7; 8 bases align to TRBD1. CDR1 and CDR2 from the germline V gene are MDHEN and SYDVKM. This CDR3 is built from 12 residues. The V and J ends lost 5 bases and 6 bases, in that order; junction bases with no gene match: 3. In DNA form, the CDR3 reads TGTGCCAGCAGTATCAGGGGGCGCGAGCAGTACGTC. This sequence encodes CASSIRGREQYV.

In this sample, this clone turned up once. V and J are TRBV19 and TRBJ1-2; 9 bases are a match to TRBD1. Germline CDR1 and CDR2: LNHDA and SQIVND (reference sequence). V trimming: 3 bases; J trimming: 8 bases; junction bases outside the gene matches: 10. This CDR3 has 15 residues. The CDR3 spells CASSITWDRDGGYTF. The CDR3 nucleotides read TGTGCCAGTAGTATCACCTGGGACAGGGACGGAGGCTACACCTTC.

The chain couples TRBV10-3 to TRBJ1-3; maybe TRBD1 (6 bases). V dropped 5 bases and J dropped 0 bases, with 11 bases sitting between them. The CDR3 spans 15 residues. Germline-derived CDR1 and CDR2 are ENHRY and SYGVKD. The CDR3 sequence: CAISLGQNSGNTIYF. CDR3 nucleotide sequence: TGTGCCATCAGTCTAGGACAGAACTCTGGAAACACCATATATTTT.

The V call is TRBV2, the J call TRBJ1-6, with no clear D. CDR1 is SNHLY, CDR2 FYNNEI, per germline. The CDR3 runs to 13 residues. Trimming stripped 7 bases from V and 8 bases from J, with 12 bases between. CDR3 in DNA: TGTGCCAGCATTGACTGGGGAGATTCACCCCTCCACTTT. It codes for CASIDWGDSPLHF.

The chain employs TRBV3-1 (or the pseudogene TRBV3-2) and TRBJ1-1, with TRBD1 as a possible D gene (6 bases). Trimming cost V 7 bases and J 1 base, with 13 bases left between them. Germline V lookup: CDR1 LGHDT, CDR2 YNNKEL (reference sequence). CDR3 size: 14 residues. CDR3 protein: CASNTGFGNTEAFF. CDR3 coding DNA: TGTGCCAGCAATACAGGGTTCGGGAACACTGAAGCTTTCTTT.

J is TRBJ1-6 and V is TRBV6-8, with D perhaps TRBD1 (6 bases). The CDR3 length is 20 residues. Between the trimmed V and J ends, which lost 2 bases and 0 bases, there was a span of 20 bases. Germline assignment: CDR1 MNHGY and CDR2 SAAAGT. The CDR3 sequence is CASSYAPRYRESSYNSPLHF. DNA for the CDR3: TGTGCCAGCAGTTACGCCCCCCGATACAGGGAGAGCTCCTATAATTCACCCCTCCACTTT.

V and J are TRBV15 and TRBJ1-1, with D possibly matching TRBD1 (5 bases). The germline CDR1 and CDR2 sequences are LNHNV and YYDKDF (reference sequence). This CDR3 spans 14 amino acids. V dropped 5 bases and J dropped 5 bases, with 15 bases sitting between them. CDR3 sequence reads: CATSAPGLRTEAFF. CDR3 sequence (DNA): TGTGCCACCAGCGCGCCAGGGCTGAGAACTGAAGCTTTCTTT.

The genes are TRBV7-6 and TRBJ2-2, with 8 bases matching TRBD2. The J segment lost 0 bases and the V segment lost 5 bases, leaving 5 bases of the junction unmatched. The germline gives CDR1 SGHVS, CDR2 FNYEAQ. CDR3 length: 16 amino acids. CDR3 sequence reads: CASSEQAGANTGELFF. The CDR3 region has the DNA TGTGCCAGCAGCGAACAAGCGGGGGCGAACACCGGGGAGCTGTTTTTT.